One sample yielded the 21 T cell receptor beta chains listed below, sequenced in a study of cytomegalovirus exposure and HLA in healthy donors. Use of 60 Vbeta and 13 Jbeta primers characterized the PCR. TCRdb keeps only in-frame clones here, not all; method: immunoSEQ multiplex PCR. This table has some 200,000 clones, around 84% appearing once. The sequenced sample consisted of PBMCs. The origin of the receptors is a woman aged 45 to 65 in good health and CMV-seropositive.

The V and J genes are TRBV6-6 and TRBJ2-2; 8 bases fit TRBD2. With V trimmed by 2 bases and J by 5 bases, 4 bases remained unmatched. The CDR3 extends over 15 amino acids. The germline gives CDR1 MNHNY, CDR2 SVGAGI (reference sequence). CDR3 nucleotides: TGTGCCAGCAGTTACCGCGCGGGGGGAACCGGGGAGCTGTTTTTT. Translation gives CASSYRAGGTGELFF.

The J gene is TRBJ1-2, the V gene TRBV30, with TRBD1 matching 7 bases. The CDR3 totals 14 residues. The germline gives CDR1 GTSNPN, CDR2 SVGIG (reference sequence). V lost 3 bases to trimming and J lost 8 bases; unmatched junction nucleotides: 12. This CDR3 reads CAWRDTGATTGYTF. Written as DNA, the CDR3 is TGTGCCTGGAGGGACACAGGGGCCACTACCGGCTACACCTTC.

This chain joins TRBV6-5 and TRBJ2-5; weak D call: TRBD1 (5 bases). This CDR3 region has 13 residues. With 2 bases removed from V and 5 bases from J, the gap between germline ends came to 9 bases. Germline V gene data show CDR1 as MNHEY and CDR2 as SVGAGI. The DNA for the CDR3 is TGTGCCAGCAGTTACGGGGCTAGTGAGACCCAGTACTTC. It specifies CASSYGASETQYF.

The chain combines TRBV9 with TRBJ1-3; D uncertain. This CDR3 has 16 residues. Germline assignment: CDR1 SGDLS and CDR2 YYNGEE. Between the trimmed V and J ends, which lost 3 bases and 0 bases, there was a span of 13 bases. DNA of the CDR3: TGTGCCAGCAGCGATGGCGGAACGAGCTCTGGAAACACCATATATTTT. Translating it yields CASSDGGTSSGNTIYF. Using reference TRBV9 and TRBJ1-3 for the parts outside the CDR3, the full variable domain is DSGVTQTPKHLITATGQRVTLRCSPRSGDLSVYWYQQSLDQGLQFLIQYYNGEERAKGNILERFSAQQFPDLHSELNLSSLELGDSALYFCASSDGGTSSGNTIYFGEGSWLTVV.

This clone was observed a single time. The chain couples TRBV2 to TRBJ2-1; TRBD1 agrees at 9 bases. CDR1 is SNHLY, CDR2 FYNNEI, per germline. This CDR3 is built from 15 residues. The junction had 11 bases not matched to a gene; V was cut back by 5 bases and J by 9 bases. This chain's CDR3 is CASSTQGAAGGEQFF. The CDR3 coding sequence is TGTGCCAGCAGTACACAGGGGGCCGCTGGGGGTGAGCAGTTCTTC.

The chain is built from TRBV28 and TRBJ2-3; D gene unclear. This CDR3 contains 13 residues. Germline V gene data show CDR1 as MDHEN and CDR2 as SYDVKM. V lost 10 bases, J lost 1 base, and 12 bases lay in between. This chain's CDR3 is CATLSPGTDTQYF. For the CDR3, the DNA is TGTGCCACCCTCTCTCCCGGCACAGATACGCAGTATTTT.

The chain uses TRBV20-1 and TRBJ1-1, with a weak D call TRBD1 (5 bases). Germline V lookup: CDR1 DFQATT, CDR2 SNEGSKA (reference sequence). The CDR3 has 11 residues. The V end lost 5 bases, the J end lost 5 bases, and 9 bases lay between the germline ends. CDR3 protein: CSALQGTEAFF. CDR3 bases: TGCAGTGCTCTGCAGGGTACTGAAGCTTTCTTT.

The CDR3 DNA sequence: TGTGCCAGTAGTCCAGGGACAGGGGGCTCTTTGTCTGGAAACACCATATATTTT. Translated: CASSPGTGGSLSGNTIYF. The chain recombines TRBV19 with TRBJ1-3, with 12 bases aligning to TRBD1. The CDR3 loop spans 18 amino acids. Unmatched junction bases numbered 9, after V lost 5 bases and J lost 1 base. In germline, CDR1 is LNHDA, CDR2 SQIVND (reference sequence).

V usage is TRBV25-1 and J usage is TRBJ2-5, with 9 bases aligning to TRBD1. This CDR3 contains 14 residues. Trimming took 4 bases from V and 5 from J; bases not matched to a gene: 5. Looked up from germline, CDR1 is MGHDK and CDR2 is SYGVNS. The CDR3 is CASSATGGRETQYF. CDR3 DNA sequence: TGTGCCAGCAGTGCGACAGGGGGGAGGGAGACCCAGTACTTC.

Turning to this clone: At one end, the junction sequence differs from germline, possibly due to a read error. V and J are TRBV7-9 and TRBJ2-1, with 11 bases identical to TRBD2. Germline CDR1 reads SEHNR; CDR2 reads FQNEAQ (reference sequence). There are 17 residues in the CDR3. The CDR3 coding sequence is TGTTCCAGCAGCTTAATGTCGGATAGCGGGGGGGCCTATGAGCAGTTCTTC. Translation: CSSSLMSDSGGAYEQFF.

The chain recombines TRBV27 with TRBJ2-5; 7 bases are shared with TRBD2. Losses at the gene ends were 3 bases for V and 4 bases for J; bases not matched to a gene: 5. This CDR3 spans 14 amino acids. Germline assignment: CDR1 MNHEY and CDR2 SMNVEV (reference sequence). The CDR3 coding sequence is TGTGCCAGCAGTTTGCGGGGGATTAGAGAGACCCAGTACTTC. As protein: CASSLRGIRETQYF.

The CDR3 loop reads CASKGAAVDTQYF. The CDR3 DNA sequence: TGTGCCAGCAAAGGAGCGGCGGTGGATACGCAGTATTTT. The chain employs TRBV11-2 and TRBJ2-3; perhaps TRBD2 as D (5 bases). The germline V gene encodes CDR1 SGHAT and CDR2 FQNNGV. V was shortened by 7 bases and J by 6 bases, with 14 bases between the two germline ends. The CDR3 has 13 amino acids.

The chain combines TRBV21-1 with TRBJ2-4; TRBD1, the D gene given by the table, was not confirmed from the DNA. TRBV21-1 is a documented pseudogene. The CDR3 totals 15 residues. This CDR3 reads CASSTSGTGKNIQYF. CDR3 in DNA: TGTGCCAGCAGCACCTCCGGGACAGGCAAAAACATTCAGTACTTC.

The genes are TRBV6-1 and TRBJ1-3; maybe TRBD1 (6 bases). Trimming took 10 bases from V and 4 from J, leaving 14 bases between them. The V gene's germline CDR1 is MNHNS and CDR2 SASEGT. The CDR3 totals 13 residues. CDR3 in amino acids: CATTGFSGNTIYF. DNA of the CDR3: TGTGCCACTACAGGGTTTTCCGGAAACACCATATATTTT.

CDR3 loop: CASSHTTNQPQHF. CDR3 DNA sequence: TGTGCCAGCAGTCACACCACCAATCAGCCCCAGCATTTT. The chain links TRBV6-6 to TRBJ1-5, with D uncertain. V was pared by 5 bases and J by 3 bases, with 8 bases between. CDR1 MNHNY and CDR2 SVGAGI come from the germline V gene (reference sequence). This CDR3 region has 13 residues.

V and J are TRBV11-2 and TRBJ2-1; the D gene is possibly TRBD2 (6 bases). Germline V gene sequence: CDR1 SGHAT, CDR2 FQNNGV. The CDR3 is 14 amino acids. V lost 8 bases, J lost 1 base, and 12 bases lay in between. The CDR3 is CASLPGGSYNEQFF. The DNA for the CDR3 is TGTGCCAGCCTCCCCGGGGGTTCCTACAATGAGCAGTTCTTC.

The CDR3 protein is CASSLTGGLLETQYF. CDR3 sequence (DNA): TGCGCCAGCAGCCTTACAGGGGGTTTATTGGAGACCCAGTACTTC. The genes are TRBV5-1 and TRBJ2-5; 8 bases are a match to TRBD1. CDR1 SGHRS and CDR2 YFSETQ come from the germline V gene. Trimming took 4 bases from V and 5 from J; bases not matched to a gene: 10. CDR3 length: 15 amino acids.

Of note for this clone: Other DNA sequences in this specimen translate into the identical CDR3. Here the CDR3 reads CASSPMQGRDGYTF. CDR3 DNA sequence: TGTGCCAGCAGCCCGATGCAGGGCAGAGATGGCTACACCTTC. This sequence joins TRBV7-2 and TRBJ1-2, with TRBD1 as a possible D gene (5 bases). V shed 5 bases and J shed 6 bases, with 16 bases lying between them. This CDR3 region has 14 residues. CDR1 SGHTA and CDR2 FQGNSA come from the germline V gene.

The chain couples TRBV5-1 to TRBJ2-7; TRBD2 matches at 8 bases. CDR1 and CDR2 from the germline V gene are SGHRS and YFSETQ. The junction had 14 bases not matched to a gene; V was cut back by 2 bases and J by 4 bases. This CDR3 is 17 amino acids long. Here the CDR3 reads CASSFEQRGPLGYEQYF. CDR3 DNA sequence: TGCGCCAGCAGCTTCGAGCAGCGGGGGCCACTCGGGTACGAGCAGTACTTC.

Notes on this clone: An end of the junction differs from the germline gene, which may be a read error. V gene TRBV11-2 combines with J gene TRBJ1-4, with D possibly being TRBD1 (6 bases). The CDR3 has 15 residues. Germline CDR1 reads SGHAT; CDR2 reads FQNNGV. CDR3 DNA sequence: TGTGCCAGCAGCCTAGATGACAGGTTTCAGGAAAAACTGTTTTTT. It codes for CASSLDDRFQEKLFF.

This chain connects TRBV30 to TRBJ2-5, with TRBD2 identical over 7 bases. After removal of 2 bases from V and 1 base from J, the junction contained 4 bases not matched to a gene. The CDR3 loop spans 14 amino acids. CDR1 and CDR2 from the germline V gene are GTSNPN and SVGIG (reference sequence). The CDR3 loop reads CAWSRSSGQETQYF. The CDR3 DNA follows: TGTGCCTGGAGTAGATCTAGCGGCCAAGAGACCCAGTACTTC.